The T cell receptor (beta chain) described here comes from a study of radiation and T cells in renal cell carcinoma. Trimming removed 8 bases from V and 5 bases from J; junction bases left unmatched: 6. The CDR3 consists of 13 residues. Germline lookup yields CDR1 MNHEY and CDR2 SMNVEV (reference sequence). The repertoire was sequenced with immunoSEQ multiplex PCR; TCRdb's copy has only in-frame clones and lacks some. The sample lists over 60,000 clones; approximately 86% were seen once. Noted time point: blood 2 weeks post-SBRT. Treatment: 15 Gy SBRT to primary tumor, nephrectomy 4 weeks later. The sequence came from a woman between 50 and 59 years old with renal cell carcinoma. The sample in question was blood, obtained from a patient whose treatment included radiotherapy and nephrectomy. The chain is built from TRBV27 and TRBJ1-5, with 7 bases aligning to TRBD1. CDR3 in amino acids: CASRRDSYQPQHF. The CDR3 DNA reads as TGTGCCAGCCGACGGGACAGCTATCAGCCCCAGCATTTT.